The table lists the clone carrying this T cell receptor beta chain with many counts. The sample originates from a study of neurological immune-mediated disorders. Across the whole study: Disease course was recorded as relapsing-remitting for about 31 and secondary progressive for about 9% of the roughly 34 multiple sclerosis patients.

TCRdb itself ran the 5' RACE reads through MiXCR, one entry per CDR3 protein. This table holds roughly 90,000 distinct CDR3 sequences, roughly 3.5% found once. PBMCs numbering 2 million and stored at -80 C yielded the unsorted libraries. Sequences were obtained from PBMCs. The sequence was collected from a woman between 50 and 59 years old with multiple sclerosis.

CDR3 DNA sequence: TGCGCCAGCAGCTTGGAAGCGACGTCTGGACTGGCAAAAAAACTGTTTTTT. Translation: CASSLEATSGLAKKLFF. The chain joins TRBV5-1 to TRBJ1-4; D gene ambiguous. This CDR3 is built from 17 residues. Germline CDR1 reads SGHRS; CDR2 reads YFSETQ. V was trimmed by 0 bases and J by 9 bases, leaving 21 bases between them.